This TCR beta chain was recorded in a study of shared clonotypes between healthy human individuals (dated by TCRdb to 2020 to 2021). In terms of the full investigation: A couple of women and a few men aged 18 to 49 years were included in the cohort. For each donor, three plates each were used for CD4 naive and CD4 memory, two plates were used for CD8 naive, and one plate was used for CD8 memory. Leukapheresis yielded between about 0.8 and 9.5 billion PBMCs per donor. To estimate repertoire size and how much clonotype sharing occurs between individuals, the study deeply sequenced the blood TCR repertoires of a handful of healthy adults. Libraries were prepared and TCR repertoires were sequenced by different laboratories using diverse techniques, in order to increase sequencing depth and limit assay-specific biases. Results the study describes overall, beyond this receptor: Even with the large sequencing depth, rarefaction of the sorted-subset datasets indicated that sequencing was incomplete. Sampling was restricted to blood, and TCR repertoires in tissues likely differ from the TCR repertoires found in blood. Pairwise subsampling led to the expectation that sequencing depth would affect the degree of clonotype sharing among donors. When several donors were compared, the shared fraction of clonotypes was about 5% for naive CD4, about 4% for naive CD8, 2.3% for memory CD4, and 0.4% for memory CD8. The small number of donors limited the genetic and exposure-history diversity represented. Clonotypes shared by all four sorted-subset donors showed higher generation probabilities than non-shared clonotypes. Larger estimated clonotype richness was generally found for naive subsets than for memory subsets.

CDR1 MGHDK and CDR2 SYGVNS are derived from the germline V gene. V lost 2 bases and J lost 4 bases; the stretch between them is 15 bases long. The cysteine opens and the phenylalanine closes a CDR3 of 16 amino acids. The CDR3 DNA has 48 bases and is translated from base 1. TCR CDR3 regions were amplified from genomic DNA by multiplex PCR using the deep immunoSEQ assay. Extracted genomic DNA from each cell subset was distributed evenly across all wells of several immunoSEQ 96-well plates, and each plate was treated as a replicate. For sorted subsets, each replicate PCR was loaded with roughly 0.2 ug genomic DNA, equivalent to 25,000 to 35,000 T cell genomes. Purified libraries were quantified with a Qubit 3.0 fluorometer, sized on a Bioanalyzer 2100, and re-quantified with the KAPA Library Quantification kit. Every immunoSEQ 96-well plate was sequenced on a separate single-read 150-cycle Illumina NextSeq 550 flow cell. For the original study's pipeline: Because only junctional sequences without quality scores were contained in the immunoSEQ output, filtering matching that applied to full-length reads could not be performed. Sequences were annotated with PyIR, a Python wrapper for IgBLAST v1.9, using IMGT germline references to assign V/J genes and CDR3. Reads with weak V/J assignments (E-value above 1e-6), missing CDR3, stop codons, out-of-frame junctions, or ambiguous translated residues were removed. V3J clonotypes were defined by identical inferred V gene, J gene, and CDR3 amino acid sequence. To compute the percentage overlap between repertoires, the number of shared unique clonotypes was divided by the size of the smaller repertoire. Three approaches were used to assess repertoire richness: RTK rarefaction, the Chao1 estimator, and Recon v2.1 estimates of unobserved clonotypes. Generation probabilities were computed with OLGA for all TCRbeta clonotypes obtained by the gDNA method from several donors. Not all clones reach the TCRdb copy of this immuneACCESS table, which keeps in-frame sequences only. Checked studies attribute under half of the gap to unresolved V genes and leave the rest unexplained. V, J and clone size are those of that table, while D and trimming were read from the DNA. For this sample there are under 600,000 clones; about 98% appear just once. The top ten hold 0.3% of the sample.

For the CD8 naive samples, CD45RO-negative cells were positively selected for CCR7, yielding a CD45RA+CCR7+ population from which TemRA cells were excluded. Healthy HIV-negative adults with no recently reported acute infections or vaccinations were included as donors. Every donor was a Caucasian adult residing in Nashville, Tennessee, USA. Blood was collected by leukapheresis, and PBMCs were isolated by Ficoll-Histopaque density gradient centrifugation and then cryopreserved in liquid nitrogen vapor phase. Analytical flow cytometry was used to check the purity and quantity of every magnetically sorted T cell population. Genomic DNA was isolated from every sorted fraction and measured by UV absorbance on a Nanodrop 2000c. A word on this clone: It has no known antigen specificity. No clone much larger than this one lies a single base away; base qualities are absent.

Sequencing was done on a sample of naive CD8+ T cells sorted from blood. Interpreted using the paper, the cell subset or site label stands for: CD45RA+CCR7+. The V and J genes are TRBV25-1 and TRBJ1-5; matching of 6 bases hints at TRBD1 as the D gene. The TCR originated in a man younger than 45 in good health. CDR3 sequence: CASSERAGESNQPQHF. The DNA is TGTGCCAGCAGTGAAAGGGCAGGGGAATCGAATCAGCCCCAGCATTTT.